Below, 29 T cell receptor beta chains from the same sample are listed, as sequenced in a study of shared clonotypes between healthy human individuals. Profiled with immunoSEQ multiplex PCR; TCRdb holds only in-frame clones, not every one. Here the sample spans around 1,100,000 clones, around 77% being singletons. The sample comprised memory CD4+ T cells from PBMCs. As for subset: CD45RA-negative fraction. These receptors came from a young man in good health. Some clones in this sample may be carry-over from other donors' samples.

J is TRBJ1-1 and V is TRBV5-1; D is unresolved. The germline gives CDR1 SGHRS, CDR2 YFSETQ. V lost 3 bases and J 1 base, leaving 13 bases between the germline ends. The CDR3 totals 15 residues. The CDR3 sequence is CASSSRTHGNTEAFF. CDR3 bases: TGCGCCAGCAGCTCGCGGACTCACGGGAACACTGAAGCTTTCTTT.

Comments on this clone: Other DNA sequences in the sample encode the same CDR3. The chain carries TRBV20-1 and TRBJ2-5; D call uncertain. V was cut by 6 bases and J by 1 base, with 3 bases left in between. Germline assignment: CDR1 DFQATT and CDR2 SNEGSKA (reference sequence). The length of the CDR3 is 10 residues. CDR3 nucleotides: TGCAGTGCATCCCAAGAGACCCAGTACTTC. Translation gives CSASQETQYF.

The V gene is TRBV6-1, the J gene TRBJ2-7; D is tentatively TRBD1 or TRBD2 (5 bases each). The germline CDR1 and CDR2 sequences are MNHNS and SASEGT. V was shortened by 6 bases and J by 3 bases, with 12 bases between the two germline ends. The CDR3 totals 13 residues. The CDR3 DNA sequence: TGTGCCAGCAGGGGGGACGGGTTCTACGAGCAGTACTTC. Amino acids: CASRGDGFYEQYF.

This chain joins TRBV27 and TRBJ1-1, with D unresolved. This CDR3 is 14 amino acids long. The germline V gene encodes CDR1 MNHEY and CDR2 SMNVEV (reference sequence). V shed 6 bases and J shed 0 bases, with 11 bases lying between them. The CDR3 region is CASSRTNMNTEAFF. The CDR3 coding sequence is TGTGCCAGCAGCCGAACAAACATGAACACTGAAGCTTTCTTT.

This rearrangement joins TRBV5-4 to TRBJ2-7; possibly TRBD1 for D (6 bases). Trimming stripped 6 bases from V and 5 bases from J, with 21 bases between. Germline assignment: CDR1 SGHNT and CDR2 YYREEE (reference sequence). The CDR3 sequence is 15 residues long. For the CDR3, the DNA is TGTGCCAGCATCCCATCCGGGACAAACATCCACGAGCAGTACTTC. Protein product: CASIPSGTNIHEQYF. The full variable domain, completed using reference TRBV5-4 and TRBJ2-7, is ETGVTQSPTHLIKTRGQQVTLRCSSQSGHNTVSWYQQALGQGPQFIFQYYREEENGRGNFPPRFSGLQFPNYSSELNVNALELDDSALYLCASIPSGTNIHEQYFGPGTRLTVT.

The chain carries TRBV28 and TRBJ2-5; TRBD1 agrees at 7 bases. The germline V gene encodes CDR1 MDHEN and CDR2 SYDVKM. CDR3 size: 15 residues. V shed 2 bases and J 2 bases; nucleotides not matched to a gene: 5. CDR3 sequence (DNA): TGTGCCAGCAGTTTAGACAGGGAGAGGCAAGAGACCCAGTACTTC. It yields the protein CASSLDRERQETQYF. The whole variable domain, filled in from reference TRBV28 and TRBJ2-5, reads DVKVTQSSRYLVKRTGEKVFLECVQDMDHENMFWYRQDPGLGLRLIYFSYDVKMKEKGDIPEGYSVSREKKERFSLILESASTNQTSMYLCASSLDRERQETQYFGPGTRLLVL.

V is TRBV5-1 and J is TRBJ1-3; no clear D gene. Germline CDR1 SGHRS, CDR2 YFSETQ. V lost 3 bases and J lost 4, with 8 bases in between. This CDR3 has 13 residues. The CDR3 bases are TGCGCCAGCAGCTCGCAAGTCGGAAACACCATATATTTT. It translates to CASSSQVGNTIYF.

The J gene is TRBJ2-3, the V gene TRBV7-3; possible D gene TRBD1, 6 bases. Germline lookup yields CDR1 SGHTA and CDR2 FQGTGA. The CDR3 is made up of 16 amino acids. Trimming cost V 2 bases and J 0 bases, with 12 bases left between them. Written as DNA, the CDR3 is TGTGCCAGCAGCTTAGGGACAAGCCCTAGCACAGATACGCAGTATTTT. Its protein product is CASSLGTSPSTDTQYF.

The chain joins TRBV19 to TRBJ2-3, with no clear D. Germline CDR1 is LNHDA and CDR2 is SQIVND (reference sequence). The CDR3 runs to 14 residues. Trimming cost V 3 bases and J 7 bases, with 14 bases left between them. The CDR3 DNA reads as TGTGCCAGTAGTATGCAGGCTGGTTCGAATACGCAGTATTTT. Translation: CASSMQAGSNTQYF.

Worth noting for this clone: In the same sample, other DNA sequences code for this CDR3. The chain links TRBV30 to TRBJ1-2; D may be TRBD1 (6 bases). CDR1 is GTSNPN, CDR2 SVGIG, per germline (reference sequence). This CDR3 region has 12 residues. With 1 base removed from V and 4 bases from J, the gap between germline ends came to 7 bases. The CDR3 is CAWSAQGYGYTF. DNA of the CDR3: TGTGCCTGGAGTGCACAGGGCTATGGCTACACCTTC.

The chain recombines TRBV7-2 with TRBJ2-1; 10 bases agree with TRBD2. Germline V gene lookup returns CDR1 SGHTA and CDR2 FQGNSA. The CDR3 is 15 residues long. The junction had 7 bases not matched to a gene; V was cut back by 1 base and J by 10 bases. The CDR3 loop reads CASSLEAASGGEQFF. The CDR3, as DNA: TGTGCCAGCAGCTTAGAAGCCGCTAGCGGGGGAGAGCAGTTCTTC.

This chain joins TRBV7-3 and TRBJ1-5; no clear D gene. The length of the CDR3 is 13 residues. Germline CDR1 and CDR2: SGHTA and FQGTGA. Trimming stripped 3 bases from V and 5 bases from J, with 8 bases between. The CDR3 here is CASSFTKDQPQHF. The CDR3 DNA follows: TGTGCCAGCAGCTTCACTAAGGATCAGCCCCAGCATTTT.

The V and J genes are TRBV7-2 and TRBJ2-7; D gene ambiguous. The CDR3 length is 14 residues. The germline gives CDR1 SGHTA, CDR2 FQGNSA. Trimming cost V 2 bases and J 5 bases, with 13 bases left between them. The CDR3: CASSLQPHVDEQYF. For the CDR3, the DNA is TGTGCCAGCAGCTTACAGCCCCATGTCGACGAGCAGTACTTC.

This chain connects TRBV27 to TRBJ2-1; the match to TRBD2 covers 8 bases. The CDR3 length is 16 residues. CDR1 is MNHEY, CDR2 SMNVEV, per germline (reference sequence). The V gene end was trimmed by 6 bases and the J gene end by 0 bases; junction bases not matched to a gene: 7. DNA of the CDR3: TGTGCCAGCAGCACCTTAGCGGGAAGCTCCTACAATGAGCAGTTCTTC. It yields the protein CASSTLAGSSYNEQFF.

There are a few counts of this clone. As DNA, the CDR3 is TGTGCCAGCAGTGATGGGCGCGGGGGAGGTACGCAGTATTTT. This encodes CASSDGRGGGTQYF. The chain recombines TRBV2 with TRBJ2-3; 7 bases are shared with TRBD2. Unmatched junction bases numbered 8, after V lost 3 bases and J lost 8 bases. The germline CDR1 and CDR2 sequences are SNHLY and FYNNEI. The CDR3 contains 14 residues. Drawing the rest from reference TRBV2 and TRBJ2-3, the complete variable domain is EPEVTQTPSHQVTQMGQEVILRCVPISNHLYFYWYRQILGQKVEFLVSFYNNEISEKSEIFDDQFSVERPDGSNFTLKIRSTKLEDSAMYFCASSDGRGGGTQYFGPGTRLTVL.

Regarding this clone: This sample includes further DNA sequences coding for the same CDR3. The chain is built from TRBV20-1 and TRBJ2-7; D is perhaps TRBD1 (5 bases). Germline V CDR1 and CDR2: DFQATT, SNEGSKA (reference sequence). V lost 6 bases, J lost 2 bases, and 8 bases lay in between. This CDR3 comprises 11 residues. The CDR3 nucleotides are TGCAGTGCCCAGACAGCCTACGAGCAGTACTTC. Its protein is CSAQTAYEQYF.

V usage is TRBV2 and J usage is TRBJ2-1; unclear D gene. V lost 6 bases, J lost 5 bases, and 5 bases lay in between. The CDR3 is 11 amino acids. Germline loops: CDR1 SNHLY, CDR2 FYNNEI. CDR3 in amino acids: CASRIDNEQFF. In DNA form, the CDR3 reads TGTGCCAGCAGGATAGACAATGAGCAGTTCTTC.

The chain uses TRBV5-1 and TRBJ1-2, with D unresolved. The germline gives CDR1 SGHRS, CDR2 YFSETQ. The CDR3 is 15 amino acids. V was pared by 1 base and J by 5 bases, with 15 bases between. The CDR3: CASSLLSGGLYGYTF. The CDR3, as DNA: TGCGCCAGCAGCTTGTTGTCAGGCGGATTGTATGGCTACACCTTC. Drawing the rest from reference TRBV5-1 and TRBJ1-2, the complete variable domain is KAGVTQTPRYLIKTRGQQVTLSCSPISGHRSVSWYQQTPGQGLQFLFEYFSETQRNKGNFPGRFSGRQFSNSRSEMNVSTLELGDSALYLCASSLLSGGLYGYTFGSGTRLTVV.

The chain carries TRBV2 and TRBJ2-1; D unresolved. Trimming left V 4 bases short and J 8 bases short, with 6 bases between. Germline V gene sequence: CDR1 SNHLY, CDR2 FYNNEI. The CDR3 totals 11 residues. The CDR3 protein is CASSVVYEQFF. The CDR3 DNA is TGTGCCAGCAGTGTAGTGTATGAGCAGTTCTTC.

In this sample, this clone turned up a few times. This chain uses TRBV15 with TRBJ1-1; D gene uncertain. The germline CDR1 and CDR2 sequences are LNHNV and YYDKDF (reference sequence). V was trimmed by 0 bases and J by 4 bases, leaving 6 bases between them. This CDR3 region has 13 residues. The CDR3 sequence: CATSRDRTTEAFF. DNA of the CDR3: TGTGCCACCAGCAGAGACAGGACCACTGAAGCTTTCTTT.

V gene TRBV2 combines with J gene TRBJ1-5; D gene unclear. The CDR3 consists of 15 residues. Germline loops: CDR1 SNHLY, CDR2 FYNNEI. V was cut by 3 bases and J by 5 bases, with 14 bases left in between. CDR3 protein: CASSDEAGGDQPQHF. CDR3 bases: TGTGCCAGCAGTGATGAGGCCGGTGGCGATCAGCCCCAGCATTTT.

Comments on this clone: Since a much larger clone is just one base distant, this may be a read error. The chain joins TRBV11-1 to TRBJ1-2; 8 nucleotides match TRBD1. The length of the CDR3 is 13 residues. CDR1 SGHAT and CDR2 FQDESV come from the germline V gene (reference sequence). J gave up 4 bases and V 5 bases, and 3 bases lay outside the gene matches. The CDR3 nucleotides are TGTGCCAGCAGCCAACAGGGGGGCTATGGCTACACCTTC. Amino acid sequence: CASSQQGGYGYTF.

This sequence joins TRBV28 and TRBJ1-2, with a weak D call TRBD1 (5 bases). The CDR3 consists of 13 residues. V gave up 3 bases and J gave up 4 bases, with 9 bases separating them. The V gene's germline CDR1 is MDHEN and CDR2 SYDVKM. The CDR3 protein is CASSFPGSYGYTF. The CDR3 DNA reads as TGTGCCAGCAGTTTTCCAGGGAGCTATGGCTACACCTTC.

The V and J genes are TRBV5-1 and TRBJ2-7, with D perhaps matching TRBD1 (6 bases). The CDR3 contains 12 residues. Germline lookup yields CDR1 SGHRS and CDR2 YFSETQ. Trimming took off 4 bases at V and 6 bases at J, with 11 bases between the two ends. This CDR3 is CASSPQGGEQYF. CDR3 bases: TGCGCCAGCAGCCCACAGGGTGGCGAGCAGTACTTC.

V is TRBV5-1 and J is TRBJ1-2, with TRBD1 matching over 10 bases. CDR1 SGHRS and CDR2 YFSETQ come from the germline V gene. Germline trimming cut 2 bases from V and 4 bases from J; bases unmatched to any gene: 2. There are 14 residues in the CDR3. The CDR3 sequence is CASSFGDRGYGYTF. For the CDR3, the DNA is TGCGCCAGCAGCTTCGGGGACAGGGGCTATGGCTACACCTTC.

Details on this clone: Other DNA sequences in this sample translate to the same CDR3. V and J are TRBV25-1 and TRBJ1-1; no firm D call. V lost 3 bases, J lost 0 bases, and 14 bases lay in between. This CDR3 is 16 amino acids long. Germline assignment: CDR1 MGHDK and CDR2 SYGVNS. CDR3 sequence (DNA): TGTGCCAGCAGTGATTTCTTCCGGCGAATGAACACTGAAGCTTTCTTT. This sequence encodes CASSDFFRRMNTEAFF.

CDR3 residues: CASKGGTGANVLTF. The CDR3 bases are TGTGCCAGCAAGGGGGGGACTGGGGCCAACGTCCTGACTTTC. The gene calls are TRBV6-5 and TRBJ2-6, with D possibly TRBD2 on 7 matching bases. The CDR3 sequence is 14 residues long. The germline V gene has CDR1 MNHEY and CDR2 SVGAGI. V shed 7 bases and J shed 2 bases, with 9 bases lying between them.

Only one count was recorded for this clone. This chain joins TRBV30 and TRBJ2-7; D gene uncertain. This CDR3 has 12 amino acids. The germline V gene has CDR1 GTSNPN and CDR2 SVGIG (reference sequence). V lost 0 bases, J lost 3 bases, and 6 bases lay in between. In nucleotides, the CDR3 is TGTGCCTGGAGTGTACAGAGCTACGAGCAGTACTTC. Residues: CAWSVQSYEQYF.

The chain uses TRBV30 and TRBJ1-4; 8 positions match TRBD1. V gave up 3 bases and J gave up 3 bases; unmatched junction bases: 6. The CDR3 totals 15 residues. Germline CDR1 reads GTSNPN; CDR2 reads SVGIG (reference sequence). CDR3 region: CAWSTRDRSNEKLFF. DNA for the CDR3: TGTGCCTGGAGCACCCGGGACAGGTCTAATGAAAAACTGTTTTTT.